The next 26 T cell receptor beta chains were all read from a single sample in a study of blood T cell repertoires in COVID-19. Libraries were prepared by immunoSEQ multiplex PCR; TCRdb keeps only in-frame clonotypes and omits some of them. The table includes just over 150,000 clones, approximately 80% detected once. The sequenced sample was peripheral blood. These receptors all come from a man in his 60s with acute or convalescent COVID-19.

This clone appeared a few times. This rearrangement joins TRBV9 to TRBJ1-3; 7 positions match TRBD1. This CDR3 spans 18 amino acids. The V segment lost 1 base and the J segment 2 bases; nucleotides outside the gene matches: 12. Per germline, CDR1 SGDLS and CDR2 YYNGEE. The CDR3 DNA sequence: TGTGCCAGCAGCGTAAGTCCCCTAGGGCAGGGGGCTGGAAACACCATATATTTT. Residues: CASSVSPLGQGAGNTIYF.

The chain has TRBV19 and TRBJ1-2; TRBD1 matches at 7 bases. CDR3 length: 13 amino acids. Per the germline V gene, CDR1 is LNHDA and CDR2 is SQIVND (reference sequence). V dropped 10 bases and J dropped 8; count of bases not matched to a gene: 13. CDR3 region: CATGRQGRGGYTF. DNA for the CDR3: TGTGCCACCGGAAGACAGGGTCGGGGCGGCTACACCTTC.

V usage is TRBV23-1 and J usage is TRBJ1-2; D perhaps matches TRBD1 (5 bases). TRBV23-1 has ORF status, its function being uncertain. V lost 2 bases and J lost 1, with 14 bases in between. This CDR3 spans 16 amino acids. The CDR3 is CASSQGAPPINYGYTF. The CDR3 nucleotides are TGCGCCAGCAGTCAAGGGGCGCCCCCTATTAACTATGGCTACACCTTC.

V is TRBV7-2 and J is TRBJ2-5; 8 bases are shared with TRBD1. The V segment lost 5 bases and the J segment 5 bases; nucleotides outside the gene matches: 7. Germline loops: CDR1 SGHTA, CDR2 FQGNSA. The CDR3 spans 14 residues. DNA for the CDR3: TGTGCCAGCAGCCGGGACAGGTATAGCGAGACCCAGTACTTC. This codes for CASSRDRYSETQYF.

The V and J genes are TRBV4-3 and TRBJ1-6; D is possibly TRBD1 (5 bases). Germline CDR1 and CDR2: LGHNA and YSLEER. This CDR3 is 17 amino acids long. V shed 0 bases and J shed 10 bases, with 19 bases lying between them. CDR3 in amino acids: CASSQDSTGGVFSPLHF. The CDR3 DNA is TGCGCCAGCAGCCAAGATAGCACAGGCGGGGTTTTCTCACCCCTCCACTTT.

J is TRBJ2-2 and V is TRBV24-1; D gene unclear. In germline, CDR1 is KGHDR, CDR2 SFDVKD. The CDR3 loop spans 12 amino acids. The V end was cut by 0 bases, the J end by 7 bases, with 2 bases between. CDR3 DNA: TGTGCCACCAGTGATTTGCTCGGGGAGCTGTTTTTT. Translating gives CATSDLLGELFF.

This chain links TRBV3-1 (or the pseudogene TRBV3-2) with TRBJ1-4; TRBD1 matches 7 bases. Losses at the gene ends were 1 base for V and 10 bases for J; bases not matched to a gene: 12. The germline CDR1 and CDR2 sequences are LGHDT and YNNKEL (reference sequence). CDR3 size: 16 residues. Written as DNA, the CDR3 is TGTGCCAGCAGCCAAGCCGTAGGGGGCGGATTCACAAAACTGTTTTTT. Amino acid sequence: CASSQAVGGGFTKLFF.

This sequence joins TRBV12-5 and TRBJ2-3; no clear D gene. Deletions cut 0 bases from V and 5 bases from J, with 6 bases between. Germline-derived CDR1 and CDR2 are LGHNT and FRNRAP. This CDR3 comprises 13 residues. CDR3 DNA: TGTGCTAGTGGTTTGGTACCGGGAGATACGCAGTATTTT. Translating it yields CASGLVPGDTQYF.

The chain is built from TRBV7-9 and TRBJ2-1; 9 nucleotides align to TRBD2. Germline V gene data show CDR1 as SEHNR and CDR2 as FQNEAQ (reference sequence). The length of the CDR3 is 17 residues. Trimming removed 3 bases from V and 3 bases from J; junction bases left unmatched: 9. CDR3 protein: CASSFSVGGGDYNEQFF. CDR3 DNA sequence: TGTGCCAGCAGCTTCTCCGTGGGCGGGGGGGACTACAATGAGCAGTTCTTC.

The rearrangement joins TRBV5-1 to TRBJ1-2, with D possibly matching TRBD1 (5 bases). This CDR3 has 15 amino acids. V lost 4 bases, J lost 2 bases, and 15 bases lay in between. CDR1 is SGHRS, CDR2 YFSETQ, per germline. The DNA for the CDR3 is TGCGCCAGCAGCCTCGAAACAGGAGCCAACTATGGCTACACCTTC. This gives the protein CASSLETGANYGYTF. The full variable domain, with the rest looked up from reference TRBV5-1 and TRBJ1-2, is KAGVTQTPRYLIKTRGQQVTLSCSPISGHRSVSWYQQTPGQGLQFLFEYFSETQRNKGNFPGRFSGRQFSNSRSEMNVSTLELGDSALYLCASSLETGANYGYTFGSGTRLTVV.

V gene TRBV4-3 combines with J gene TRBJ1-4, with 9 bases that match TRBD1. Germline V gene data show CDR1 as LGHNA and CDR2 as YSLEER. This CDR3 has 19 residues. The trim removed 5 bases at V and 0 bases at J, leaving 13 bases unmatched. In DNA form, the CDR3 reads TGCGCCAGCAGCAACAGACAGGGGGGCTTCCTTTCAACTAATGAAAAACTGTTTTTT. Protein: CASSNRQGGFLSTNEKLFF.

The gene calls are TRBV9 and TRBJ2-5, with D possibly matching TRBD1 (6 bases). Germline V CDR1 and CDR2: SGDLS, YYNGEE. The CDR3 runs to 15 residues. The ends were cut back, 0 bases at V and 4 bases at J, with 13 bases in the middle. In DNA form, the CDR3 reads TGTGCCAGCAGCGTAGGCACAGGGTTCCGAGAGACCCAGTACTTC. Translating gives CASSVGTGFRETQYF.

The chain recombines TRBV27 with TRBJ2-7; 7 bases agree with TRBD1. CDR3 length equals 15 residues. Trimming removed 0 bases from V and 0 bases from J; junction bases left unmatched: 2. Germline V gene sequence: CDR1 MNHEY, CDR2 SMNVEV (reference sequence). The DNA for the CDR3 is TGTGCCAGCAGTTTATCGGGGGACAGCTCCTACGAGCAGTACTTC. This codes for CASSLSGDSSYEQYF.

CDR3 coding DNA: TGTGCCAGTAGTATGGTCGGACAGGGGGGTCGTGGCTACACCTTC. It yields the protein CASSMVGQGGRGYTF. This chain connects TRBV19 to TRBJ1-2, with 10 bases lining up with TRBD1. The trim removed 3 bases at V and 7 bases at J, leaving 8 bases unmatched. CDR3 length: 15 residues. Germline V gene lookup returns CDR1 LNHDA and CDR2 SQIVND (reference sequence).

J is TRBJ1-6 and V is TRBV28, with TRBD1 matching 9 bases. The V gene end was trimmed by 11 bases and the J gene end by 8 bases; junction bases not matched to a gene: 10. The CDR3 covers 14 residues. Germline V lookup: CDR1 MDHEN, CDR2 SYDVKM. This CDR3 reads CACTGGAGDSPLHF. CDR3 DNA: TGTGCCTGCACAGGGGGCGCGGGTGATTCACCCCTCCACTTT.

The rearrangement links TRBV5-1 to TRBJ2-5, with 10 positions matching TRBD2. CDR1 and CDR2 (germline): SGHRS, YFSETQ. The CDR3 totals 17 residues. With V trimmed by 2 bases and J by 2 bases, 9 bases remained unmatched. The CDR3 region has the DNA TGCGCCAGCAGCTTATACCTACTAGCGGGGTTTCAAGAGACCCAGTACTTC. Translating it yields CASSLYLLAGFQETQYF.

The chain has TRBV19 and TRBJ2-2; D gene unclear. The germline V gene has CDR1 LNHDA and CDR2 SQIVND (reference sequence). The germline V and J ends were trimmed by 1 base and 6 bases, with 15 bases remaining between them. This CDR3 is built from 16 residues. DNA of the CDR3: TGTGCCAGTAGTATAGGGGCCCCGGTGGGCGCCGGGGAGCTGTTTTTT. Translation: CASSIGAPVGAGELFF.

This clone was recorded once. The genes are TRBV5-5 and TRBJ1-6; D may be TRBD1 (5 bases). Trimming stripped 4 bases from V and 7 bases from J, with 12 bases between. The CDR3 totals 14 residues. Looked up from germline, CDR1 is SGHKS and CDR2 is YYEKEE (reference sequence). CDR3 DNA sequence: TGTGCCAGCAGCCCCGGGGGGTTCAATTCACCCCTCCACTTT. It encodes CASSPGGFNSPLHF.

The chain has TRBV19 and TRBJ1-1; D is possibly TRBD1 (5 bases). The CDR3 contains 15 residues. Germline V CDR1 and CDR2: LNHDA, SQIVND (reference sequence). V was clipped by 5 bases and J by 0 bases, with 13 bases between them. The DNA of the CDR3 is TGTGCCAGTAGTTTTTCGACAGTATTGAACACTGAAGCTTTCTTT. This gives the protein CASSFSTVLNTEAFF.

This chain connects TRBV7-2 to TRBJ2-4; TRBD1 might be the D (5 bases). The ends were cut back, 5 bases at V and 3 bases at J, with 11 bases in the middle. The germline CDR1 and CDR2 sequences are SGHTA and FQGNSA. CDR3 size: 14 residues. CDR3 amino acids: CASSGGRGKNIQYF. The CDR3 nucleotides are TGTGCCAGCAGCGGTGGAAGGGGCAAAAACATTCAGTACTTC.

The rearrangement joins TRBV6-5 to TRBJ2-5, with 7 bases identical to TRBD1. Germline-derived CDR1 and CDR2 are MNHEY and SVGAGI. The CDR3 consists of 15 residues. Losses at the gene ends were 5 bases for V and 0 bases for J; bases not matched to a gene: 6. The CDR3 DNA reads as TGTGCCAGCAGTCGGACAGGACTGTACCAAGAGACCCAGTACTTC. It is translated as CASSRTGLYQETQYF.

The chain uses TRBV2 and TRBJ1-6; D unresolved. This CDR3 has 13 residues. V was clipped by 3 bases and J by 9 bases, with 9 bases between them. Germline values: CDR1 SNHLY, CDR2 FYNNEI. CDR3 amino acids: CASSDEEGSPLHF. As DNA, the CDR3 is TGTGCCAGCAGTGACGAGGAGGGTTCACCCCTCCACTTT.

This rearrangement joins TRBV6-6 to TRBJ1-1, with D perhaps matching TRBD1 (6 bases). The germline V and J ends were trimmed by 6 bases and 2 bases, with 22 bases remaining between them. The germline gives CDR1 MNHNY, CDR2 SVGAGI (reference sequence). The CDR3 is 17 residues long. Here the CDR3 reads CASSRPTSGGANTEAFF. The DNA of the CDR3 is TGTGCCAGCAGCCGACCAACATCGGGGGGGGCTAACACTGAAGCTTTCTTT.

The chain couples TRBV9 to TRBJ2-2; 14 positions agree with TRBD2. This CDR3 comprises 18 residues. Per germline, CDR1 SGDLS and CDR2 YYNGEE. After removal of 4 bases from V and 8 bases from J, the junction contained 13 bases not matched to a gene. Here the CDR3 reads CASSPTSGLAGAGGELFF. The DNA of the CDR3 is TGTGCCAGCAGCCCGACCTCGGGACTAGCGGGGGCCGGGGGGGAGCTGTTTTTT.

The chain joins TRBV19 to TRBJ1-1; no clear D gene. CDR3 length equals 13 residues. V was clipped by 3 bases and J by 5 bases, with 10 bases between them. CDR1 is LNHDA and CDR2 is SQIVND in the germline V gene (reference sequence). CDR3 protein: CASSIWQTTEAFF. The CDR3 nucleotides read TGTGCCAGTAGTATTTGGCAGACAACTGAAGCTTTCTTT. The full variable domain, with the rest looked up from reference TRBV19 and TRBJ1-1, is DGGITQSPKYLFRKEGQNVTLSCEQNLNHDAMYWYRQDPGQGLRLIYYSQIVNDFQKGDIAEGYSVSREKKESFPLTVTSAQKNPTAFYLCASSIWQTTEAFFGQGTRLTVV.

The chain links TRBV10-1 to TRBJ2-1; possibly TRBD2 for D (5 bases). The germline V and J ends were trimmed by 4 bases and 2 bases, with 6 bases remaining between them. The CDR3 consists of 13 residues. The germline gives CDR1 WNHNN, CDR2 SYGVQD (reference sequence). CDR3 in DNA: TGCGCCAGCAGTGGCGGGCCCTACAATGAGCAGTTCTTC. Translation: CASSGGPYNEQFF.